This T cell receptor beta chain is drawn from a study of blood T cell repertoires in COVID-19. CDR3 length: 14 amino acids. Germline CDR1 LGHNA, CDR2 YNFKEQ. Losses at the gene ends were 1 base for V and 4 bases for J; bases not matched to a gene: 4. Data came from immunoSEQ multiplex PCR; TCRdb stores just in-frame clones and leaves some out. This table holds some 110,000 clones, roughly 89% found once. Sequenced material: PBMCs or T cells enriched from blood (not recorded which). The sequence was obtained from a woman in her twenties or thirties who had recovered from COVID-19. The chain is built from TRBV4-2 and TRBJ2-7, with 7 bases lining up with TRBD1. CDR3 sequence: CASSQVGRGYEQYF. In DNA form, the CDR3 reads TGTGCCAGCAGCCAAGTGGGCAGGGGGTACGAGCAGTACTTC.